Listed here is a single T cell receptor (beta chain). Its antigen remains unidentified. This specimen comes from a study of long-term antiretroviral therapy in people with HIV. Study-level results: ART preceded a rise in diversity that nonetheless stayed lower than in transplant donor controls.

immunoSEQ v3.0 was run at survey level. Only in-frame clones appear in the TCRdb table, and some are missing; sequencing was by immunoSEQ multiplex PCR. The sample records some 10,000 clones, around three quarters being singletons. The sequencing here drew on unsorted PBMCs, taken at the start of antiretroviral therapy, before treatment. The sequence was obtained from a man between 25 and 39 years old with HIV.

CDR3 region: CASTGDRANYGYTF. In DNA, the CDR3 is TGTGCCAGCACCGGGGACAGGGCCAACTATGGCTACACCTTC. The rearrangement joins TRBV7-8 to TRBJ1-2; the match to TRBD1 covers 9 bases. CDR1 SGHVS and CDR2 FQNEAQ come from the germline V gene. The CDR3 spans 14 residues. The V gene end was trimmed by 7 bases and the J gene end by 2 bases; junction bases not matched to a gene: 5.